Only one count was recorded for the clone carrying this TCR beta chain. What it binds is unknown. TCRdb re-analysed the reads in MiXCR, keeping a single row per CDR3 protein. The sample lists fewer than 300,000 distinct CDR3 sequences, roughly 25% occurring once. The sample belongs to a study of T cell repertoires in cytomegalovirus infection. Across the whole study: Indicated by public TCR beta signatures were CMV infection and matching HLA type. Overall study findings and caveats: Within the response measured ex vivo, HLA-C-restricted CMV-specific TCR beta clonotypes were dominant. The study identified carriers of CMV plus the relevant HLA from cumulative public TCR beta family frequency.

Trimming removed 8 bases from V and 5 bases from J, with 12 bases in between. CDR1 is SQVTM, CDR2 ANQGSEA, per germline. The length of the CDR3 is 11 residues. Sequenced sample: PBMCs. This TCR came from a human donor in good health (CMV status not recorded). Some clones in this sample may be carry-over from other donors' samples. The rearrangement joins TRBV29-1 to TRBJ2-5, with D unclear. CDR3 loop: CSPRVGETQYF. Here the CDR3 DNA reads TGCAGCCCAAGGGTCGGGGAGACCCAGTACTTC. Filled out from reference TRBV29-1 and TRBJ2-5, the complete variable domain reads SAVISQKPSRDICQRGTSLTIQCQVDSQVTMMFWYRQQPGQSLTLIATANQGSEATYESGFVIDKFPISRPNLTFSTLTVSNMSPEDSSIYLCSPRVGETQYFGPGTRLLVL.